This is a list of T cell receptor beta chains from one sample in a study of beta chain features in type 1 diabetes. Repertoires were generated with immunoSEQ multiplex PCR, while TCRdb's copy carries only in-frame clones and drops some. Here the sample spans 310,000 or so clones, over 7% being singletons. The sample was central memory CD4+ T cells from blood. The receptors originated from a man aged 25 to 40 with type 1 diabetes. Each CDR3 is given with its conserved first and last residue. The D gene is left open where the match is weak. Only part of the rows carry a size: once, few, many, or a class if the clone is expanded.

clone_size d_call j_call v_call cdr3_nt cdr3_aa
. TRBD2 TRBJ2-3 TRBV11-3 TGTGCCAGCAGCCCTGGGACTACCGGAGATACGCAGTATTTT CASSPGTTGDTQYF
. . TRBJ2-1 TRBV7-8 TGTGCCAGCAGCTTCCTTGGAGGGGGATTGGGCAATGAGCAGTTCTTC CASSFLGGGLGNEQFF
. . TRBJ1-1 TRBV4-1 TGCGCCAGCAGCCAAGAAGTGGGGAACACTGAAGCTTTCTTT CASSQEVGNTEAFF
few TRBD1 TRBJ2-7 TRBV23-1 TGCGCCAGCAGTCAAGACAGGGGAGCCTACGAGCAGTACTTC CASSQDRGAYEQYF
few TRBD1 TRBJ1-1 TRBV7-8 TGTGCCAGCAGCTTTCGGGAGATCAGGGGGGCTGAAGCTTTCTTT CASSFREIRGAEAFF
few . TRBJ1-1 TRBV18 TGTGCCAGCTCACCAAGGGAGGAAGCTGAAGCTTTCTTT CASSPREEAEAFF
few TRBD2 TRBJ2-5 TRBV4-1 TGCGCCAGCAGCCAAGATAGGGGGACTAGCGGTGAAGAGACCCAGTACTTC CASSQDRGTSGEETQYF
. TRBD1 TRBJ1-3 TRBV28 TGTGCCAGCAGTACCGAGGGACAGGGCTCTGGAAACACCATATATTTT CASSTEGQGSGNTIYF
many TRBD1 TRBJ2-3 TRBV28 TGTGCCAGCACCTTGGGGGACAGGGGGTTAGATACGCAGTATTTT CASTLGDRGLDTQYF
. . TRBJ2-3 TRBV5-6 TGTGCCAGCAGCCTGGACTATGCAGATACGCAGTATTTT CASSLDYADTQYF
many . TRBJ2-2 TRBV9 TGTGCCAGCAGCGTAGAAATTAACACCGGGGAGCTGTTTTTT CASSVEINTGELFF
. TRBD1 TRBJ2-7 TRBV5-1 TGCGCCAGCAGCTTAGGGACAGGGGACCAGCAGTACTTC CASSLGTGDQQYF
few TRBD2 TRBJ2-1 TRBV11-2 TGTGCCAGCAGCCAACGACTAGCTGGCCAAGGCAATGAGCAGTTCTTC CASSQRLAGQGNEQFF
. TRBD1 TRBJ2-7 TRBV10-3 TGTGCCATCAGTGTACGGACAGGGGGCGAGCAGTACTTC CAISVRTGGEQYF
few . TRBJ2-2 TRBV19 TGTGCCAGTGGGGCAGGGGCGAACACCGGGGAGCTGTTTTTT CASGAGANTGELFF
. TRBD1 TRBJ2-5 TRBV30 TGTGCCTGGAACGGACAGGGGAAGGAGACCCAGTACTTC CAWNGQGKETQYF
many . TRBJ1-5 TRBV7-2 TGTGCCAGCAGCGCAACCTACAGTTCAAATCAGCCCCAGCATTTT CASSATYSSNQPQHF
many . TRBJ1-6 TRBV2 TGTGCCAGCAGTGCCGACACCCCAGGATCCCTCCACTTT CASSADTPGSLHF
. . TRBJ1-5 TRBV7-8 TGTGCCAGCAGCTTAGAGGCGGGCCAGGGAGGCAATCAGCCCCAGCATTTT CASSLEAGQGGNQPQHF
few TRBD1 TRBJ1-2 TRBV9 TGTGCCAGCAGCGTAACAGGGGGAGCCGAGAGCTACACCTTC CASSVTGGAESYTF
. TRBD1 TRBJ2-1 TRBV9 TGTGCCAGCAGCGTAGGGGGACAGGGGGCCAATGAGCAGTTCTTC CASSVGGQGANEQFF
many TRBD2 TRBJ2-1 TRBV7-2 TGTGCCAGCAGCTTATCCCCAGCGGGGGGGCCCAATGAGCAGTTCTTC CASSLSPAGGPNEQFF
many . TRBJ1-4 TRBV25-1 TGTGCCAGCAGTGATTTTGCGGGGGCGAATGAAAAACTGTTTTTT CASSDFAGANEKLFF
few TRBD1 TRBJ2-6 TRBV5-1 TGCGCCAGCAGCAAGGGACAGTCTGCCTCTGGGGCCAACGTCCTGACTTTC CASSKGQSASGANVLTF
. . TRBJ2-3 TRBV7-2 TGTGCCAGCAGCGGAACGTCCGTCGGCACAGATACGCAGTATTTT CASSGTSVGTDTQYF
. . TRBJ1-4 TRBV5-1 TGCGCCAGCAGTCGGCAGGGGATGGGCGAAAAACTGTTTTTT CASSRQGMGEKLFF
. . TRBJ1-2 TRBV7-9 TGTGCCAGCAGCTTGATTGGCGGCTATGGCTACACCTTC CASSLIGGYGYTF
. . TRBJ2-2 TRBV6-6 TGTGCCAGCAGTTACGGGGGGCGAGGCACCGGGGAGCTGTTTTTT CASSYGGRGTGELFF
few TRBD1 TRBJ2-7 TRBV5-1 TGCGCCAGCAGCTTTTCAACAGGGGGGACAGTGACCTACGAGCAGTACTTC CASSFSTGGTVTYEQYF
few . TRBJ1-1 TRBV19 TGTGCCAGTAGTATTTCCCGGACTCCGGAAGCTTTCTTT CASSISRTPEAFF
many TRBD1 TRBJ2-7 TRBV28 TGTGCCAGCTCCGGGACAGGGCGATACGAGCAGTACTTC CASSGTGRYEQYF
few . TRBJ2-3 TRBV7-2 TGTGCCAGCCGGGCCAGTGCTGGCACAGATACGCAGTATTTT CASRASAGTDTQYF
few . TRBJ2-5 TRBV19 TGTGCCAGTAGGGACAGACGGATCCAAGAGACCCAGTACTTC CASRDRRIQETQYF
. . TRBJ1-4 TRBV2 TGTGCCAGTAACAGGGAGGGGAATGAAAAACTGTTTTTT CASNREGNEKLFF
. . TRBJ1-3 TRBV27 TGTGCCAGCAGGCCACAGGCGCGATCTGGAAACACCATATATTTT CASRPQARSGNTIYF
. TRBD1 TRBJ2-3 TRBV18 TGTGCCAGCTCACCAATCCCGGGACAGGGCCCAGATACGCAGTATTTT CASSPIPGQGPDTQYF
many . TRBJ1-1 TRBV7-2 TGTGCCAGCAGCTTAGCGCTGGACACTGAAGCTTTCTTT CASSLALDTEAFF
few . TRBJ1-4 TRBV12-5 TGTGCTAGTGGTCCCAGTCGAGGGCGAGGTAATGAAAAACTGTTTTTT CASGPSRGRGNEKLFF
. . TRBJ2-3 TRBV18 TGTGCCAGCTCACCTTTGGATTCAGCAGATACGCAGTATTTT CASSPLDSADTQYF
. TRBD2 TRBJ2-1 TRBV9 TGTGCCAGCGCCCCAGCGGGGAGGGACAATGAGCAGTTCTTC CASAPAGRDNEQFF
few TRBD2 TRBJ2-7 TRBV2 TGTGCCAGCAGTTCGACTAGCGGGGTCTCCTACGAGCAGTACTTC CASSSTSGVSYEQYF
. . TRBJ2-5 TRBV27 TGTGCCAGCAGTTCGAGTACCGAGACCCAGTACTTC CASSSSTETQYF
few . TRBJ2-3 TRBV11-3 TGTGCCAGCAGCTTGGGTAAAACTAGCACAGATACGCAGTATTTT CASSLGKTSTDTQYF
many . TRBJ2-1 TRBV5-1 TGCGCCAGCAGCTTGGCCCCCGCCAAAGATGAGCAGTTCTTC CASSLAPAKDEQFF
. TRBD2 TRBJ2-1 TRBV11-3 TGTGCCAGCAGCTTAAGCGGGGGGGCCTACAATGAGCAGTTCTTC CASSLSGGAYNEQFF
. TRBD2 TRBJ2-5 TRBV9 TGTGCCAGCAGCGTAGCGGGGGGGGGTCGGACAACCTCCCAAGGGACCCAGTACTTC CASSVAGGGRTTSQGTQYF
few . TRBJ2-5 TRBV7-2 TGTGCCAGCAGCTCTTTGAGGGATCCTGGTGAGACCCAGTACTTC CASSSLRDPGETQYF
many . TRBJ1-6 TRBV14 TGTGCCAGCAGCTCTTCTAATTCACCCCTCCACTTT CASSSSNSPLHF
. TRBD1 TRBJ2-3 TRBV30 TGTGCCTGGAGTCCCCGACAGGGGCCTGGCACGCAGTATTTT CAWSPRQGPGTQYF
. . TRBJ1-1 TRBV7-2 TGTGCCAGCAGCTTAAACAGGGAAAGGACTGAAGCTTTCTTT CASSLNRERTEAFF